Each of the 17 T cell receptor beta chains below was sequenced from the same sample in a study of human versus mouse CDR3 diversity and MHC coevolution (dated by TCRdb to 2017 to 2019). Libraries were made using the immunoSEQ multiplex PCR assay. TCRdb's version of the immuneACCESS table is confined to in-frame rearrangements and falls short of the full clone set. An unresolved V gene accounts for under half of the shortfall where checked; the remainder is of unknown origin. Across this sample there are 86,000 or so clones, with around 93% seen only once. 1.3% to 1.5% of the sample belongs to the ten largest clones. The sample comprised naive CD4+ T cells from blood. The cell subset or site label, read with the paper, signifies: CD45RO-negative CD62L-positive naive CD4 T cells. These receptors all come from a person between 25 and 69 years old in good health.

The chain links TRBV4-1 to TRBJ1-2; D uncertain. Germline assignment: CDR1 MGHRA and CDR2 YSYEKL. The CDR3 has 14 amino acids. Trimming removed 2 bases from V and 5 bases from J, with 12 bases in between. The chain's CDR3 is CASSQRGAPYGYTF. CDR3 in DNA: TGCGCCAGCAGCCAACGGGGAGCTCCTTATGGCTACACCTTC.

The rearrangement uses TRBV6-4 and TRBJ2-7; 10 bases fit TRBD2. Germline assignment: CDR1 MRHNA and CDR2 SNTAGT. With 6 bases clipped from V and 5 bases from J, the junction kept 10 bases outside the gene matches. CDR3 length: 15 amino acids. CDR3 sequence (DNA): TGTGCCAGCAGCTTCTTGACTAGCGGGCCCCACGAGCAGTACTTC. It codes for CASSFLTSGPHEQYF.

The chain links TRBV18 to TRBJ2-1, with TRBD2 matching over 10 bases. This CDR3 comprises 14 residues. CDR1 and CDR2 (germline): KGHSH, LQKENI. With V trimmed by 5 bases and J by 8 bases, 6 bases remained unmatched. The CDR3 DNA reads TGTGCCAGCTCATCGCCTAGCGGGGGTCATGAGCAGTTCTTC. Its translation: CASSSPSGGHEQFF.

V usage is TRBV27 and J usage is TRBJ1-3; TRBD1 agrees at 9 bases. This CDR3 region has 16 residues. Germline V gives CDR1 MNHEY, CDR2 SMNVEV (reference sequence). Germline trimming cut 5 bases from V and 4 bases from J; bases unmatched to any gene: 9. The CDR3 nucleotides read TGTGCCAGCAGTCTAACGGGACAGGGCTCCGGAAACACCATATATTTT. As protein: CASSLTGQGSGNTIYF.

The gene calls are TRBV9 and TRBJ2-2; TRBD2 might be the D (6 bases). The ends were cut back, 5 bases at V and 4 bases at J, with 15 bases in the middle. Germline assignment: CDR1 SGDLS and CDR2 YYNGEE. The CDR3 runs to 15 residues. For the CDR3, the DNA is TGTGCCAGCAGTGGGACTCCCGTCGGCACCGGGGAGCTGTTTTTT. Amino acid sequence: CASSGTPVGTGELFF. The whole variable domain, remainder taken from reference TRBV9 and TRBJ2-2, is DSGVTQTPKHLITATGQRVTLRCSPRSGDLSVYWYQQSLDQGLQFLIQYYNGEERAKGNILERFSAQQFPDLHSELNLSSLELGDSALYFCASSGTPVGTGELFFGEGSRLTVL.

CDR3 protein: CASSPRGSLYGYTF. For the CDR3, the DNA is TGTGCCAGCAGCCCCCGGGGTTCTCTCTATGGCTACACCTTC. This chain links TRBV6-5 with TRBJ1-2; D is unresolved. CDR1 and CDR2 from the germline V gene are MNHEY and SVGAGI. Trimming left V 6 bases short and J 4 bases short, with 15 bases between. CDR3 length: 14 amino acids.

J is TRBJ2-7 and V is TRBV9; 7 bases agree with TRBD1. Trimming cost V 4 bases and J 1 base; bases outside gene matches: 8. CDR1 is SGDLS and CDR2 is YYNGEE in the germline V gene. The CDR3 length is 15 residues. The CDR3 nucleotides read TGTGCCAGCAGCTTAACAGGGGTCCCGTCCTACGAGCAGTACTTC. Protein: CASSLTGVPSYEQYF.

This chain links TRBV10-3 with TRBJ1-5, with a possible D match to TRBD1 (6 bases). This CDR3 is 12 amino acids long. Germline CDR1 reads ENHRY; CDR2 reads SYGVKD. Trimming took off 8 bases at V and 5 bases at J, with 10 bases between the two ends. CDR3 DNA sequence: TGTGCCATCCAGGGGACGGATCAGCCCCAGCATTTT. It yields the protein CAIQGTDQPQHF.

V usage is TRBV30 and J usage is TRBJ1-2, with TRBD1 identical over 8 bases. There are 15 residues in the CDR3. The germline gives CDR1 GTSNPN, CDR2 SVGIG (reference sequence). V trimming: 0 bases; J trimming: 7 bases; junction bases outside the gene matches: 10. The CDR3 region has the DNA TGTGCCTGGAGTGTCCCCTCCGGGACAGGCCCTGGCTACACCTTC. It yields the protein CAWSVPSGTGPGYTF.

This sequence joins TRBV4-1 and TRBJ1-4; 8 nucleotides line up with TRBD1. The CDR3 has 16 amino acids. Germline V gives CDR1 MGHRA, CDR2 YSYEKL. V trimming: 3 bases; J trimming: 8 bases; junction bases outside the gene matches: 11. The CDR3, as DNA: TGCGCCAGCAGCCAGTCCTCAGGGGGCGTAGACGAAAAACTGTTTTTT. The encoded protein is CASSQSSGGVDEKLFF.

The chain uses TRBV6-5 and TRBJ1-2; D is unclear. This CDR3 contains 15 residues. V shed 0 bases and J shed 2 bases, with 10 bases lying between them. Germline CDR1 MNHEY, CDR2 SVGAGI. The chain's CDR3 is CASSYSSGGNYGYTF. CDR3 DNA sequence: TGTGCCAGCAGTTACTCGAGTGGCGGGAACTATGGCTACACCTTC.

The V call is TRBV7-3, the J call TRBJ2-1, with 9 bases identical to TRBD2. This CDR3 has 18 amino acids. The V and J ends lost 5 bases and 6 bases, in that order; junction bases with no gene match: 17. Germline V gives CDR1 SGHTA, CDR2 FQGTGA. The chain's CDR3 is CASSLRGSGSLSFNEQFF. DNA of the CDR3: TGTGCCAGCAGCCTTCGTGGTAGCGGGAGCCTTTCTTTCAATGAGCAGTTCTTC.

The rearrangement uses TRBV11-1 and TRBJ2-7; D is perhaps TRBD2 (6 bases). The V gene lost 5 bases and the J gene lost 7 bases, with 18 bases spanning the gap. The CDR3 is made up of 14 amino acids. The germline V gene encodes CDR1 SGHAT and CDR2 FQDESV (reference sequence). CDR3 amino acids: CASSPDRTRGEQYF. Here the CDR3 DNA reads TGTGCCAGCAGCCCGGACCGGACTCGGGGGGAGCAGTACTTC. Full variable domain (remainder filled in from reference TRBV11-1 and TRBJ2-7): EAEVAQSPRYKITEKSQAVAFWCDPISGHATLYWYRQILGQGPELLVQFQDESVVDDSQLPKDRFSAERLKGVDSTLKIQPAELGDSAMYLCASSPDRTRGEQYFGPGTRLTVT.

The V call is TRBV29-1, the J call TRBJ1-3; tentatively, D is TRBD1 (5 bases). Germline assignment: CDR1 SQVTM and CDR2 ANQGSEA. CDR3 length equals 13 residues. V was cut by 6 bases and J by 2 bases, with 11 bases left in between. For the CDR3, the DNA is TGCAGCGTACGGGGGGTGGCTGGAAACACCATATATTTT. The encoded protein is CSVRGVAGNTIYF.

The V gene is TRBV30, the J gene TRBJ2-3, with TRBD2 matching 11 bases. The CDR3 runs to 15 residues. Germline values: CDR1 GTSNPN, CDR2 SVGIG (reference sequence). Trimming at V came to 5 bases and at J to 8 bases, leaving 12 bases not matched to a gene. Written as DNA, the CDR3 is TGTGCCTGGTCCATAGCGGGAGGGACCACGGGTACGCAGTATTTT. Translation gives CAWSIAGGTTGTQYF.

In nucleotides, the CDR3 is TGTGCCAGCAGCTTGGAGATCGCGGCAGGGGGATACGAGCAGTACTTC. Translation gives CASSLEIAAGGYEQYF. This chain joins TRBV5-5 and TRBJ2-7, with 7 bases matching TRBD1. The germline gives CDR1 SGHKS, CDR2 YYEKEE (reference sequence). With 0 bases clipped from V and 4 bases from J, the junction kept 10 bases outside the gene matches. The CDR3 is made up of 16 amino acids.

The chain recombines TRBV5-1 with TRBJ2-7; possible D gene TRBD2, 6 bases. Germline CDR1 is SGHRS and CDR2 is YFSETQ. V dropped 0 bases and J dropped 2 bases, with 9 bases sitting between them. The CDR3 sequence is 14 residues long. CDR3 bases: TGCGCCAGCAGCTTGGCACTAGCCACCTACGAGCAGTACTTC. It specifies CASSLALATYEQYF.